This TCR beta chain stems from a study of T cell changes during pregnancy in multiple sclerosis. Generated by immunoSEQ multiplex PCR, the TCRdb table keeps only in-frame clones and is missing some. Of tens of thousands of clones listed, 94% are singletons. Trimming cost V 5 bases and J 3 bases; bases outside gene matches: 4. The CDR3 is 15 amino acids. The germline V gene encodes CDR1 MNHEY and CDR2 SVGAGI. Source: CD4+ T cells from peripheral blood mononuclear cells, taken in the second trimester of pregnancy. The chain is built from TRBV6-5 and TRBJ2-1; 10 bases line up with TRBD2. This receptor was identified in a female donor with multiple sclerosis, enrolled in a pregnancy study. CDR3 amino acids: CASSNQRGGYNEQFF. CDR3 coding DNA: TGTGCCAGCAGTAACCAGCGGGGGGGCTACAATGAGCAGTTCTTC.